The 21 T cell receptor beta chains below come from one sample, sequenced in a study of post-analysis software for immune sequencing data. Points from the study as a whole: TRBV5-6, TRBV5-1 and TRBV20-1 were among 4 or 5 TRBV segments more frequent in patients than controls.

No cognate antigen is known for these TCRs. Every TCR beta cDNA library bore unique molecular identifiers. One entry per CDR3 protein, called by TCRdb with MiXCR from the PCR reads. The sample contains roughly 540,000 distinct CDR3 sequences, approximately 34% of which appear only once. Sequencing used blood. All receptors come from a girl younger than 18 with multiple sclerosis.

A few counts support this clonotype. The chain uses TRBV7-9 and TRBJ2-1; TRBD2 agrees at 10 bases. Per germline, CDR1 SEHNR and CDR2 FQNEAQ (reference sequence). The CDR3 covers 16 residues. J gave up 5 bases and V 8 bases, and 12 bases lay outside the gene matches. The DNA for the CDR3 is TGTGCCAGCGCCAGGGGCAGCGGGGGGGCCGACAATGAGCAGTTCTTC. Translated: CASARGSGGADNEQFF.

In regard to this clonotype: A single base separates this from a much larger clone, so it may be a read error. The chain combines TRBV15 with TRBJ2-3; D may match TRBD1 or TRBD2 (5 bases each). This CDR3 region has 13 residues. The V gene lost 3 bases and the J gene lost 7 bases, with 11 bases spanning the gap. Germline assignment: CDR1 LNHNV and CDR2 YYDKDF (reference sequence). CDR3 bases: TGTGCCACCAGCAGGGGGGTTGCAAATACGCAGTATTTT. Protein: CATSRGVANTQYF.

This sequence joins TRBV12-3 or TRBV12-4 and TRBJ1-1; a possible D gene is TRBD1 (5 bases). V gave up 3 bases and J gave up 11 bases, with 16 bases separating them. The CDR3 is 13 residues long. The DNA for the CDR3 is TGTGCCAGCAGTTTCCCCCCGGGACGTTTGGCTTTCTTT. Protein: CASSFPPGRLAFF.

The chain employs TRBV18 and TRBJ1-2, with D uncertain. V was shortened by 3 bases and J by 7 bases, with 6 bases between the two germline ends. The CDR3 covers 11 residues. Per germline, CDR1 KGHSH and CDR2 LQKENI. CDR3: CASSPAAGYTF. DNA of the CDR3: TGTGCCAGCTCACCGGCGGCTGGCTACACCTTC.

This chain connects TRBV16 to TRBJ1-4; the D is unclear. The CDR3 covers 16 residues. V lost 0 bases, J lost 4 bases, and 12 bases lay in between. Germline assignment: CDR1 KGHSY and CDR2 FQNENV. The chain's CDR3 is CASSQSGNGLNEKLFF. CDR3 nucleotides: TGTGCCAGCAGCCAATCGGGCAACGGTCTTAATGAAAAACTGTTTTTT.

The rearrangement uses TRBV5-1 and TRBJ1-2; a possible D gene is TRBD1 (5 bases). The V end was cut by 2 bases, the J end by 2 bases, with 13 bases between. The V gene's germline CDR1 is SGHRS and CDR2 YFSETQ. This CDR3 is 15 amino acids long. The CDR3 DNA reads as TGCGCCAGCAGCTTCGTCGGACAAAGGAACTATGGCTACACCTTC. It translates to CASSFVGQRNYGYTF.

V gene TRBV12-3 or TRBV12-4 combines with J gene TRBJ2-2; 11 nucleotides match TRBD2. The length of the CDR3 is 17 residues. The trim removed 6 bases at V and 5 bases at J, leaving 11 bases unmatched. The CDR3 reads CASSSYSGGALTGELFF. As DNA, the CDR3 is TGTGCCAGCAGCTCATATAGCGGGGGGGCCTTGACCGGGGAGCTGTTTTTT.

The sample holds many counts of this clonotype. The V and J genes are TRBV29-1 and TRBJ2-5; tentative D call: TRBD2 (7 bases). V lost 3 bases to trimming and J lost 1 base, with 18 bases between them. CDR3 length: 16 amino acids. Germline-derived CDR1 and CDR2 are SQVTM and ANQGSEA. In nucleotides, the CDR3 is TGCAGCGTTGACCGGACTGGGGGGGACACCCAAGAGACCCAGTACTTC. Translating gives CSVDRTGGDTQETQYF.

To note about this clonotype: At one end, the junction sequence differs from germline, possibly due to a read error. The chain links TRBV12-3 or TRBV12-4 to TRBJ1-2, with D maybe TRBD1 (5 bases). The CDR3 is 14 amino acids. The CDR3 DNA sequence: TGTGTCAGCAGTCTCGCCGGGACCGTCTATGGCTACACCTTC. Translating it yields CVSSLAGTVYGYTF.

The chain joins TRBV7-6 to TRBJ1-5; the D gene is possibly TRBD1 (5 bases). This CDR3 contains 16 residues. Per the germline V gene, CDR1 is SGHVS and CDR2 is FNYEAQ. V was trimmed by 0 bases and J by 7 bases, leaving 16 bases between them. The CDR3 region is CASSLALGRGGQPQHF. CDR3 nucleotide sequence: TGTGCCAGCAGCTTAGCGCTGGGGAGGGGCGGGCAGCCCCAGCATTTT.

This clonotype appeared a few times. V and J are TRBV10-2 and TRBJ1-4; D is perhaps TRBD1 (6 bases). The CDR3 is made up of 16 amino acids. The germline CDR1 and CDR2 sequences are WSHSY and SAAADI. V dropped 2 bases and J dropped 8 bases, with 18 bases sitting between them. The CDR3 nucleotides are TGCGCCAGCAGTGAGCCAAGGACAGCGCCAGAAGAAAAACTGTTTTTT. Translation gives CASSEPRTAPEEKLFF.

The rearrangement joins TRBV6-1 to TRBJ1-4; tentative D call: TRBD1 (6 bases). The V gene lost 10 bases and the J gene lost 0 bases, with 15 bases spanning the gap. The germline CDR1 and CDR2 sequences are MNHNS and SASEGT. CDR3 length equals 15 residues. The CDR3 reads CATWRGTSTNEKLFF. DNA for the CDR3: TGTGCCACCTGGAGGGGGACATCAACTAATGAAAAACTGTTTTTT.

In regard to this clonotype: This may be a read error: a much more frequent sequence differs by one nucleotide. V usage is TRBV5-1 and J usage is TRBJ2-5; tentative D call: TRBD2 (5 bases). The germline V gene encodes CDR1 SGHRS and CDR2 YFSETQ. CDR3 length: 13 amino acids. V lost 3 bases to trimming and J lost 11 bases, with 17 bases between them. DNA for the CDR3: TGCGCCAGCAGCTGGGGAACAGACTACGGGCAGTACTTC. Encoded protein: CASSWGTDYGQYF.

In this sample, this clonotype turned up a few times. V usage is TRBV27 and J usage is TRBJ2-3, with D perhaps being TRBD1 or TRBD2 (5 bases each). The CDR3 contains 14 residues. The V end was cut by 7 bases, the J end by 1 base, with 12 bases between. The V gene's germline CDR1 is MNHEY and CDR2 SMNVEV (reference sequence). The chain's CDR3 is CASKLWDGTDTQYF. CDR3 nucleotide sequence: TGTGCCAGCAAGTTATGGGACGGCACAGATACGCAGTATTTT.

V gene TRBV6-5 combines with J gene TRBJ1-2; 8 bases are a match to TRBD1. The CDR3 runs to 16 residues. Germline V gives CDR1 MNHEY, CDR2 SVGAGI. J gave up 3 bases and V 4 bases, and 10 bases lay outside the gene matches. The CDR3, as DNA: TGTGCCAGCAGTTCCCTCGGACAGGGAGGGGACTATGGCTACACCTTC. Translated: CASSSLGQGGDYGYTF.

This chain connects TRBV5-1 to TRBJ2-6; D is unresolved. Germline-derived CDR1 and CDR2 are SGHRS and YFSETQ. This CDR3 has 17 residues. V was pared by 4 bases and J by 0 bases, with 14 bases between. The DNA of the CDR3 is TGCGCCAGCAGCCCCAATTGGAGCACCTCTGGGGCCAACGTCCTGACTTTC. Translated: CASSPNWSTSGANVLTF.

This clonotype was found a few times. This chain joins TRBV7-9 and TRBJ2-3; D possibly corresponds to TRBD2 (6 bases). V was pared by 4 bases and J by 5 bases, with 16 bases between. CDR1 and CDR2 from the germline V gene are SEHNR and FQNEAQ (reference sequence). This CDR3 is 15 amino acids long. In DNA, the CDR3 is TGTGCCAGCAGCTCGGGACTGAGGCAGGGAGATACGCAGTATTTT. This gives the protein CASSSGLRQGDTQYF.

The CDR3 bases are TGTGCCAGCAGTTACTCCCCAGGGAGTAACGAGCAGTACTTC. Its protein product is CASSYSPGSNEQYF. The chain employs TRBV6-5 and TRBJ2-4; D may correspond to TRBD1 or TRBD2 (5 bases each). The J call may be wrong; the DNA end is better matched by TRBJ2-7. The CDR3 loop spans 14 amino acids. CDR1 and CDR2 from the germline V gene are MNHEY and SVGAGI.

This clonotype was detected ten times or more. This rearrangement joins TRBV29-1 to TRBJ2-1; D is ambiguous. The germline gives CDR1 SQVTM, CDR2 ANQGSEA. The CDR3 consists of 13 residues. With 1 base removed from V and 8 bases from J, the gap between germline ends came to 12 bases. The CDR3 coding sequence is TGCAGCGTTGAAGCGACGATCGGAGATGAGCAGTTCTTC. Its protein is CSVEATIGDEQFF.

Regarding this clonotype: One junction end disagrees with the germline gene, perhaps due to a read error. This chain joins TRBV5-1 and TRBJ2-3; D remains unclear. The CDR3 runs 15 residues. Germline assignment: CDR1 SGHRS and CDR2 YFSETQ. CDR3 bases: TGCGCCAGCAGCTTGGAACAGATTAGCACAGATATGCAGTATTTT. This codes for CASSLEQISTDMQYF.

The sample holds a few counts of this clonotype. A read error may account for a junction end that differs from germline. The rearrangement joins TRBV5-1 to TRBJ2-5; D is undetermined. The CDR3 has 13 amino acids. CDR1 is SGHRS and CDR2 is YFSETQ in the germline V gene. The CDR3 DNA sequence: TGTGCCAGCAGTCAAGGGCTGCGGGAGACCCAGTACTTC. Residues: CASSQGLRETQYF.